This entry concerns a single T cell receptor (beta chain). This sample is drawn from a study of OX40 agonist ivuxolimab in advanced cancers. The CDR3 is 13 residues long. CDR1 and CDR2 from the germline V gene are SGHNT and YYREEE (reference sequence). Trimming pared 1 base from V and 4 bases from J, leaving 7 bases between. Autoimmune disease history or systemic immunosuppression led to patient exclusion. Blood sampling took place at baseline, cycle 4 day 1, and cycle 7 day 1. Sequencing used immunoSEQ multiplex PCR; TCRdb keeps in-frame clones, though not all of them. Of fewer than 70,000 clones listed, about 88% are singletons.

The sample consisted of CD4+ or CD8+ T cells sorted from blood, taken in a trial of the OX40 agonist ivuxolimab. The chain is built from TRBV5-4 and TRBJ2-3, with unresolved D. The TCR comes from an adult with an advanced solid tumor such as melanoma, head and neck, liver or kidney cancer. The CDR3 sequence: CASSLQPSDTQYF. The CDR3 DNA sequence: TGTGCCAGCAGCTTGCAGCCCTCAGATACGCAGTATTTT.